This TCR beta chain was captured by sequencing in a study of cytomegalovirus exposure and HLA in healthy donors. In the study overall: A data release that came early held tens of millions of unique TCRs from HLA-typed donors. Points from the study as a whole: The authors listed 150 to 200 TCR beta chains as cytomegalovirus-associated. What a later analysis showed was that several of the most significant clusters appeared linked to common viral pathogens.

Amplification used 60 Vbeta primers and 13 Jbeta primers. In the authors' methods: Among the unique TCR beta chains that a later analysis counted, about 86 million in all, about 12 million were shared. The assay was immunoSEQ multiplex PCR, and TCRdb's table has in-frame clones only and misses some. V, J and clone size reflect that table, while D and trimming were determined from the DNA. The sample records roughly 98,000 clones, about four fifths being singletons. This clone showed up just a few times. Its antigen is unknown. Germline values: CDR1 LGHNA, CDR2 YNFKEQ. The CDR3 spans 18 residues. The V end was cut by 0 bases, the J end by 3 bases, with 20 bases between.

Sequenced: PBMCs. The clonotype was recovered from a female donor in good health and CMV-seropositive. The V and J genes are TRBV4-2 and TRBJ1-2; D might be TRBD1 (6 bases). This CDR3 is CASSQDRGHPGRDYGYTF. In DNA form, the CDR3 reads TGTGCCAGCAGCCAAGATAGGGGACACCCGGGGAGGGACTATGGCTACACCTTC.